Below, one T cell receptor (beta chain) is given with its context. What it binds is unknown. This sample was included in a study of naive and memory T cell subsets. Findings and limits, study-wide: Over 90% of naive TCR sequences appeared only once, unlike memory subsets.

Two oligonucleotides, mixed equimolar, formed the beta constant-region primer covering TRBC1 and TRBC2. Nested alpha and beta constant-region primers with the SP2 primer drove four PCR rounds on ligated cDNA. The cDNA 3' end received a ligated single-stranded oligonucleotide carrying the SP2 primer and a 12-nucleotide UMI. TCRdb analysed the UMI-ligation and nested PCR reads with MiXCR anew, one entry per CDR3 protein. The sample includes some 30,000 distinct CDR3 sequences, under 20% seen only once; the top ten take approximately 3.6%. Trimming at V came to 2 bases and at J to 3 bases, leaving 10 bases not matched to a gene. This CDR3 comprises 17 residues. Germline CDR1 is SEHNR and CDR2 is FQNEAQ (reference sequence).

The receptor was derived from a human donor in good health. Source material: effector memory CD4+ T cells from blood. Documented subset: effector memory, CD45RA- CD27-. The gene calls are TRBV7-9 and TRBJ2-4, with TRBD2 matching 7 bases. CDR3 residues: CASSLSARGINKNIQYF. CDR3 in DNA: TGTGCCAGCAGCTTATCTGCGCGGGGGATCAACAAAAACATTCAGTACTTC.